Described below is a single TCR beta chain sequence and its context. Its antigen is as yet unknown. This specimen belongs to a study of cytomegalovirus exposure and HLA in healthy donors. Study-level information: Among 398 genotyped donors, approximately 80% fell in the Caucasian-associated ancestry cluster.

Primers: 60 Vbeta forward and 13 Jbeta reverse. Authors' processing steps: Unique TCR beta chains totaled about 78 million in a later count, with around 11 million of them shared. Clones were sequenced by immunoSEQ multiplex PCR, and TCRdb holds only the in-frame ones, with some missing. V and J calls and clone size are given by that table; D and trimming were obtained from the DNA. Of fewer than 150,000 clones in the sample, 65% to 85% were seen once. Study results and limitations: According to the study, approximately 150 TCR beta chains were cytomegalovirus-associated. Generally TCR sequences proved uncommon, though certain public TCRs appeared in numerous donors.

The receptor was derived from a middle-aged man in good health and CMV-seronegative. The specimen sequenced was PBMCs.

CDR3 amino acids: CASSKRVAAQTQYF. The CDR3 DNA reads TGTGCCAGCAGCAAACGGGTAGCGGCGCAAACCCAGTACTTC. This chain joins TRBV7-6 and TRBJ2-5, with D possibly matching TRBD2 (6 bases). The CDR3 runs 14 residues. The V and J ends lost 5 bases and 8 bases respectively, with 18 bases between them. The germline gives CDR1 SGHVS, CDR2 FNYEAQ.